These 30 T cell receptor beta chains were sequenced from one sample in a study of T-cell reconstitution after alpha-beta-depleted transplantation in children. This sample's TCRbeta library carried unique molecular identifier barcodes. MiXCR, run by TCRdb on the PCR reads, gives a single entry per CDR3 protein. The sample lists tens of thousands of distinct CDR3 sequences; around 4.7% were seen once. This specimen was PBMCs, mostly from graft donor cells, taken 180 days after TCRalphabeta/CD19-depleted stem cell transplant. These receptor sequences come from a boy under two years old who had a stem cell transplant for acute myeloid leukemia, so the T cells may come from the graft donor.

This clonotype was detected ten times or more. The chain carries TRBV3-1 and TRBJ1-6; TRBD1 matches at 7 bases. J gave up 1 base and V 8 bases, and 17 bases lay outside the gene matches. The CDR3 extends over 19 amino acids. Germline-derived CDR1 and CDR2 are LGHDT and YNNKEL (reference sequence). The CDR3 reads CASPHPKTGERSYNSPLHF. Written as DNA, the CDR3 is TGTGCCAGCCCCCACCCGAAAACAGGGGAAAGGTCCTATAATTCACCCCTCCACTTT.

This clonotype was seen at least ten times. The rearrangement links TRBV6-1 to TRBJ1-1; unclear D gene. V was pared by 5 bases and J by 0 bases, with 4 bases between. The CDR3 spans 12 residues. Per germline, CDR1 MNHNS and CDR2 SASEGT. CDR3 residues: CASSLVNTEAFF. The DNA of the CDR3 is TGTGCCAGCAGTTTGGTGAACACTGAAGCTTTCTTT.

V gene TRBV20-1 combines with J gene TRBJ2-4; TRBD1 matches 9 bases. The CDR3 contains 13 residues. The germline V gene has CDR1 DFQATT and CDR2 SNEGSKA (reference sequence). V gave up 7 bases and J gave up 11 bases; unmatched junction bases: 12. As DNA, the CDR3 is TGCAGTGTGGAAGACAGGGGGGCTTATCTTCAGTACTTC. The encoded protein is CSVEDRGAYLQYF.

This clonotype was seen ten or more times. The rearrangement uses TRBV20-1 and TRBJ1-4; 7 bases map to TRBD1. Germline V gives CDR1 DFQATT, CDR2 SNEGSKA (reference sequence). The CDR3 covers 15 residues. J was trimmed by 8 bases and V by 2 bases; bases with no gene match: 11. This CDR3 is CSARRLRGIREKLFF. The CDR3 nucleotides read TGCAGTGCTAGACGTCTCAGGGGGATAAGGGAAAAACTGTTTTTT.

At least ten counts were recorded for this clonotype. The chain couples TRBV12-3 or TRBV12-4 to TRBJ1-1; 7 bases align to TRBD1. The ends lost 5 bases at V and 2 bases at J; junction bases unmatched: 5. The CDR3 covers 14 residues. CDR3 nucleotides: TGTGCCAGCAGTCCCTACAGGGGAAACACTGAAGCTTTCTTT. Translating it yields CASSPYRGNTEAFF.

This clonotype showed up many times. This chain joins TRBV7-6 and TRBJ2-7, with 9 bases that match TRBD1. Germline-derived CDR1 and CDR2 are SGHVS and FNYEAQ. J gave up 1 base and V 5 bases, and 3 bases lay outside the gene matches. The CDR3 has 14 amino acids. CDR3 DNA sequence: TGTGCCAGCAGCGCCGGGACAGGGTCCTACGAGCAGTACTTC. This gives the protein CASSAGTGSYEQYF.

In its sample, this clonotype was seen many times. The chain employs TRBV10-3 and TRBJ2-6; D not certain. Germline values: CDR1 ENHRY, CDR2 SYGVKD. The CDR3 contains 17 residues. Trimming shortened V by 0 bases and J by 0 bases, and 9 bases separated the two germline ends. The CDR3 bases are TGTGCCATCAGTGAGTCGCCCCAAGTCTCTGGGGCCAACGTCCTGACTTTC. It encodes CAISESPQVSGANVLTF.

This clonotype was detected many times. The chain recombines TRBV6-6 with TRBJ1-1; TRBD1 is a possible D gene (5 bases). This CDR3 region has 15 residues. Looked up from germline, CDR1 is MNHNY and CDR2 is SVGAGI (reference sequence). V lost 5 bases, J lost 1 base, and 14 bases lay in between. CDR3 DNA: TGTGCCAGCAGTCCCGGACAAACTCCGAACACTGAAGCTTTCTTT. Translating gives CASSPGQTPNTEAFF.

This clonotype occurred many times. V gene TRBV9 combines with J gene TRBJ1-6; D remains unclear. Trimming took off 4 bases at V and 3 bases at J, with 8 bases between the two ends. This CDR3 region has 14 residues. CDR1 and CDR2 from the germline V gene are SGDLS and YYNGEE. CDR3 sequence reads: CASSRADYNSPLHF. In DNA, the CDR3 is TGTGCCAGCAGCCGTGCAGACTATAATTCACCCCTCCACTTT.

This clonotype was seen many times. The rearrangement uses TRBV12-3 or TRBV12-4 and TRBJ2-1; 14 bases fit TRBD2. V shed 3 bases, J shed 7 bases, and the junction held 8 bases outside the gene matches. The CDR3 spans 17 residues. This CDR3 reads CASSLTSGGVKTNEQFF. CDR3 nucleotide sequence: TGTGCCAGCAGTTTGACTAGCGGGGGGGTAAAAACTAATGAGCAGTTCTTC.

This clonotype was counted many times. The chain uses TRBV5-1 and TRBJ2-3; 8 bases align to TRBD2. Per the germline V gene, CDR1 is SGHRS and CDR2 is YFSETQ. Trimming took 0 bases from V and 0 from J; bases not matched to a gene: 3. The CDR3 loop spans 16 amino acids. The CDR3: CASSLEVAGSTDTQYF. CDR3 in DNA: TGCGCCAGCAGCTTGGAGGTAGCGGGAAGCACAGATACGCAGTATTTT.

The genes are TRBV29-1 and TRBJ2-4; 9 nucleotides match TRBD1. Germline V gene sequence: CDR1 SQVTM, CDR2 ANQGSEA. J gave up 0 bases and V 5 bases, and 14 bases lay outside the gene matches. The CDR3 sequence is 18 residues long. The CDR3 is CSVTGTGTVGLAKNIQYF. CDR3 in DNA: TGCAGCGTTACCGGGACAGGGACGGTTGGACTAGCCAAAAACATTCAGTACTTC.

This clonotype was detected many times. The chain couples TRBV5-6 to TRBJ1-5, with D hard to call. CDR3 length: 15 residues. Germline loops: CDR1 SGHDT, CDR2 YYEEEE. V was cut by 1 base and J by 5 bases, with 13 bases left in between. CDR3: CASSLWEAPHQPQHF. The CDR3 DNA follows: TGTGCCAGCAGCTTGTGGGAGGCTCCCCATCAGCCCCAGCATTTT. Combining the CDR3 with reference TRBV5-6 and TRBJ1-5 gives the whole variable domain DAGVTQSPTHLIKTRGQQVTLRCSPKSGHDTVSWYQQALGQGPQFIFQYYEEEERQRGNFPDRFSGHQFPNYSSELNVNALLLGDSALYLCASSLWEAPHQPQHFGDGTRLSIL.

This clonotype was detected many times. This chain links TRBV20-1 with TRBJ1-1; the D gene is possibly TRBD1 (5 bases). The germline V gene encodes CDR1 DFQATT and CDR2 SNEGSKA (reference sequence). Trimming stripped 0 bases from V and 4 bases from J, with 9 bases between. There are 13 residues in the CDR3. The CDR3 spells CSARDRAFTEAFF. The CDR3 nucleotides read TGCAGTGCTAGAGACAGGGCTTTCACTGAAGCTTTCTTT.

This clonotype has at least ten counts. The rearrangement links TRBV5-1 to TRBJ2-1; 12 bases are shared with TRBD2. Germline V gene data show CDR1 as SGHRS and CDR2 as YFSETQ. Trimming took 3 bases from V and 6 from J; bases not matched to a gene: 4. The CDR3 loop spans 15 amino acids. The CDR3: CASSSSSGGANEQFF. The DNA for the CDR3 is TGCGCCAGCAGCTCCTCTAGCGGGGGGGCCAATGAGCAGTTCTTC.

This clonotype was detected ten times or more. The chain joins TRBV11-3 to TRBJ2-7, with 8 bases aligning to TRBD1. The V segment lost 6 bases and the J segment 3 bases; nucleotides outside the gene matches: 10. The germline gives CDR1 SGHNT, CDR2 YENEEA. The length of the CDR3 is 15 residues. The CDR3 spells CASRSHRGVYYEQYF. The CDR3 nucleotides read TGTGCCAGCAGATCGCACAGGGGGGTTTACTACGAGCAGTACTTC. Full variable domain (outside the CDR3, taken from reference TRBV11-3 and TRBJ2-7): EAGVVQSPRYKIIEKKQPVAFWCNPISGHNTLYWYLQNLGQGPELLIRYENEEAVDDSQLPKDRFSAERLKGVDSTLKIQPAELGDSAVYLCASRSHRGVYYEQYFGPGTRLTVT.

Ten or more counts support this clonotype. CDR3: CASSEEVGRQYV. The CDR3 coding sequence is TGTGCCAGCAGTGAAGAGGTCGGCCGGCAGTACGTC. This rearrangement joins TRBV25-1 to TRBJ2-7; D gene uncertain. The CDR3 is 12 residues long. Germline V lookup: CDR1 MGHDK, CDR2 SYGVNS. The V gene lost 2 bases and the J gene lost 9 bases, with 11 bases spanning the gap.

At least ten counts were recorded for this clonotype. The gene calls are TRBV5-6 and TRBJ1-1, with 7 positions matching TRBD1. Germline CDR1 and CDR2: SGHDT and YYEEEE. The CDR3 is 14 residues long. V gave up 0 bases and J gave up 6 bases; unmatched junction bases: 5. CDR3 DNA: TGTGCCAGCAGCTTGGTAGGGGGCGCCGCTGAAGCTTTCTTT. It specifies CASSLVGGAAEAFF.

This clonotype was seen many times. J is TRBJ1-2 and V is TRBV12-3 or TRBV12-4; D call uncertain. V was shortened by 5 bases and J by 6 bases, with 10 bases between the two germline ends. This CDR3 comprises 12 residues. This CDR3 reads CASSLTEDGYTF. The CDR3 DNA reads TGTGCCAGCAGTCTAACAGAGGATGGCTACACCTTC.

This clonotype was seen repeatedly, ten times or more. This chain uses TRBV6-5 with TRBJ2-5; D gene uncertain. The CDR3 is 13 residues long. Trimming cost V 8 bases and J 4 bases, with 14 bases left between them. The V gene's germline CDR1 is MNHEY and CDR2 SVGAGI. In DNA, the CDR3 is TGTGCCAGCCGCACCGGGCGAAGAGAGACCCAGTACTTC. This encodes CASRTGRRETQYF.

This clonotype was seen at least ten times. The chain uses TRBV5-1 and TRBJ1-3; 7 nucleotides agree with TRBD1. Germline trimming cut 3 bases from V and 1 base from J; bases unmatched to any gene: 7. This CDR3 contains 16 residues. Germline V gene sequence: CDR1 SGHRS, CDR2 YFSETQ. The CDR3 DNA is TGCGCCAGCAGCTCAGCGGGACAGTCTTCTGGAAACACCATATATTTT. Translation: CASSSAGQSSGNTIYF.

The sample holds many counts of this clonotype. The J gene is TRBJ1-2, the V gene TRBV20-1; D is unclear. In germline, CDR1 is DFQATT, CDR2 SNEGSKA (reference sequence). CDR3 length: 13 amino acids. With 4 bases removed from V and 2 bases from J, the gap between germline ends came to 11 bases. For the CDR3, the DNA is TGCAGTGCTAAGACCCACCCCAACTATGGCTACACCTTC. It translates to CSAKTHPNYGYTF.

This clonotype was detected ten times or more. The chain couples TRBV5-1 to TRBJ1-1; D is unresolved. The germline gives CDR1 SGHRS, CDR2 YFSETQ. The CDR3 extends over 16 amino acids. Trimming removed 0 bases from V and 6 bases from J, with 18 bases in between. The CDR3 DNA follows: TGCGCCAGCAGCTTGGGAATAGGGAATCGCCGTGCTGAAGCTTTCTTT. Translation gives CASSLGIGNRRAEAFF.

The V gene is TRBV10-1, the J gene TRBJ1-1, with D unclear. V gave up 2 bases and J gave up 4 bases, with 8 bases separating them. The CDR3 length is 13 residues. CDR1 is WNHNN, CDR2 SYGVQD, per germline (reference sequence). CDR3 sequence reads: CASSEAGGTEAFF. In DNA, the CDR3 is TGCGCCAGCAGTGAGGCCGGCGGCACTGAAGCTTTCTTT.

V is TRBV12-3 or TRBV12-4 and J is TRBJ2-1; 8 bases match TRBD1. The CDR3 runs to 15 residues. V gave up 6 bases and J gave up 4 bases; unmatched junction bases: 8. The CDR3 DNA reads as TGTGCCAGCAGCCCGGGACAGGTGGGATACAATGAGCAGTTCTTC. Protein sequence: CASSPGQVGYNEQFF.

This clonotype was seen more than once but under ten times. The J gene is TRBJ2-5, the V gene TRBV28, with 8 bases matching TRBD1. From germline, CDR1 is MDHEN and CDR2 SYDVKM. The CDR3 totals 16 residues. V lost 1 base to trimming and J lost 5 bases; unmatched junction nucleotides: 9. In DNA form, the CDR3 reads TGTGCCAGCAGTTTATTCGGCAGGGGGCGCGGTGAGACCCAGTACTTC. Translated, it gives CASSLFGRGRGETQYF.

This clonotype came up many times. This CDR3 is CSVDPAGSNYGYTF. The CDR3, as DNA: TGCAGCGTTGACCCCGCGGGGTCAAACTATGGCTACACCTTC. V and J are TRBV29-1 and TRBJ1-2; D gene ambiguous. This CDR3 comprises 14 residues. Trimming removed 3 bases at V and 2 bases at J, with 13 bases between. Germline V gene sequence: CDR1 SQVTM, CDR2 ANQGSEA.

The table lists this clonotype with many counts. The rearrangement links TRBV5-1 to TRBJ2-7; tentative D call: TRBD2 (6 bases). V lost 3 bases and J 5 bases, leaving 18 bases between the germline ends. The CDR3 extends over 15 amino acids. Germline CDR1 reads SGHRS; CDR2 reads YFSETQ. The CDR3, as DNA: TGCGCCAGCAGCTCCCCCCAGGCGGGGCCCCACGAGCAGTACTTC. Its protein is CASSSPQAGPHEQYF.

This clonotype was counted at least ten times. The chain employs TRBV19 and TRBJ2-4, with D perhaps matching TRBD1 or TRBD2 (5 bases each). This CDR3 contains 14 residues. Germline lookup yields CDR1 LNHDA and CDR2 SQIVND (reference sequence). Deletions cut 2 bases from V and 6 bases from J, with 11 bases between. The CDR3 DNA reads as TGTGCCAGTAGTATAAGAGGGCAGGGAAACATTCAGTACTTC. As protein: CASSIRGQGNIQYF.

Ten or more counts support this clonotype. The chain carries TRBV2 and TRBJ2-7, with 10 positions matching TRBD1. V gave up 1 base and J gave up 4 bases; unmatched junction bases: 4. Per the germline V gene, CDR1 is SNHLY and CDR2 is FYNNEI. This CDR3 has 15 amino acids. The CDR3 DNA follows: TGTGCCAGCAGTGAAGGGACAGGGGGTATATACGAGCAGTACGTC. As protein: CASSEGTGGIYEQYV.